This TCR beta chain is drawn from a study of blood T cell repertoires in COVID-19. Across the whole study: Some COVID-19 samples were acute and others convalescent; all came from the United States, Italy and Spain.

Trimming took 0 bases from V and 0 from J; bases not matched to a gene: 11. Germline V gives CDR1 LNHDA, CDR2 SQIVND (reference sequence). This CDR3 comprises 20 residues. The authors' processing: Amplifying reference gene primers gave estimates of nucleated cell counts. Here immunoSEQ multiplex PCR was the method, and the copy in TCRdb shows in-frame clones only, minus some. The V and J calls and the clone size are those of that table, but D and trimming were determined from the DNA. The sample lists around 57,000 clones, 80% to 90% occurring once. This clonotype was obtained from a man aged 50 to 59 with active COVID-19. The chain is built from TRBV19 and TRBJ1-5; 10 bases line up with TRBD1. Sequencing input: peripheral blood. In DNA form, the CDR3 reads TGTGCCAGTAGTATAGACTCTCCGGGACAGGGGCCCGGTAGCAATCAGCCCCAGCATTTT. Translation: CASSIDSPGQGPGSNQPQHF.